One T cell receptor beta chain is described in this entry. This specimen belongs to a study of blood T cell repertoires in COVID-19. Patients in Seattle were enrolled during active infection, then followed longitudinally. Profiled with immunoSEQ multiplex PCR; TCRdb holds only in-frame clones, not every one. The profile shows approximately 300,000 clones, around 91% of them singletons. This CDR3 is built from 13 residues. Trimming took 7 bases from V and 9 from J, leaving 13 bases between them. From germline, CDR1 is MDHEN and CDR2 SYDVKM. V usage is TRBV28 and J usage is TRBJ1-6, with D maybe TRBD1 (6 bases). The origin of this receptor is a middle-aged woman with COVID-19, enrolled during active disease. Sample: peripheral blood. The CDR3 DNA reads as TGTGCCAGCACACAGGGAACACTTTCACCCCTCCACTTT. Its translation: CASTQGTLSPLHF.